A selection of T cell receptor beta chains follows, all from one sample in a study of T-cell reconstitution after alpha-beta-depleted transplantation in children. MiXCR, applied by TCRdb to the PCR reads, yields one record per CDR3 protein. The repertoire consists of fewer than 550,000 distinct CDR3 sequences, with about 11% occurring once and the leading ten covering roughly 5.1%. This sample comprised PBMCs from the stem cell graft donor, obtained from the stem cell graft. The source of these receptors is a human donor who donated a stem cell graft to a child with acute myeloid leukemia. CDR3s include the opening cysteine and the closing phenylalanine or tryptophan. Each record gives: J gene, D gene, CDR3 length, V gene, clone size, CDR3 protein, CDR3 DNA. A D gene is named only where the DNA matches it firmly. Only some rows state a clone size, as once, few, many or a class for expanded clones.

>TRBJ2-2|TRBD2|14|TRBV7-9|few
CASSRLAGAGELFF
TGTGCCAGCAGCCGACTAGCGGGAGCCGGGGAGCTGTTTTTT
>TRBJ2-6|NA|15|TRBV6-5|NA
CASSYSTDRSGVLTF
TGTGCCAGCAGTTACTCCACAGACAGGTCGGGCGTCCTGACTTTC
>TRBJ1-6|NA|13|TRBV5-6|few
CASSLEGLTPLHF
TGTGCCAGCAGCTTAGAGGGGTTGACACCCCTCCACTTT
>TRBJ2-2|NA|14|TRBV20-1|NA
CSAQSRRHRDLVFF
TGCAGTGCTCAGTCCCGGAGACACAGGGATTTGGTGTTTTTT
>TRBJ1-2|TRBD1|16|TRBV18|few
CASSGQGAPINYGYTF
TGTGCCAGCTCCGGACAGGGGGCGCCCATTAACTATGGCTACACCTTC
>TRBJ2-1|TRBD2|14|TRBV12-3/TRBV12-4|many
CASSQQAGGGEQFF
TGTGCCAGCAGTCAGCAGGCGGGAGGAGGTGAGCAGTTCTTC
>TRBJ2-3|NA|11|TRBV12-3/TRBV12-4|many
CASSFKYTQYF
TGTGCCAGCAGTTTCAAGTATACGCAGTATTTT
>TRBJ1-1|TRBD1|13|TRBV29-1|NA
CSVAYRGGTEAFF
TGCAGCGTCGCGTACAGGGGAGGAACTGAAGCTTTCTTT
>TRBJ2-7|TRBD1|14|TRBV4-2|few
CASSQGTGLYEQYF
TGTGCCAGCAGCCAAGGGACAGGCCTCTACGAGCAGTACTTC
>TRBJ1-6|TRBD1|14|TRBV20-1|few
CSAGQEGPNSPLHF
TGCAGTGCAGGACAGGAGGGCCCAAATTCACCCCTCCACTTT